This T cell receptor (beta chain) was found in a study of T-cell memory formation after mild COVID-19. Study information: TCR clusters were mostly confined to one donor each. Overall study results and limits: Second-wave clones peaking on day 37 lacked confirmed SARS-CoV-2 specificity. Contracting CD4+ clones were located mainly in CM and EM, and CD8+ clones in EMRA.

Deletions cut 3 bases from V and 1 base from J, with 4 bases between. The CDR3 is made up of 13 amino acids. This clonotype has at least ten counts. Its cognate antigen is unknown. Using its own MiXCR run on the 5' RACE reads, TCRdb lists one record per CDR3 protein. The table lists about 430,000 distinct CDR3 sequences, 20% to 25% of them singletons, with roughly 8.7% in the top ten. The sequencing input was PBMCs or a T cell subset sorted from them (not recorded which). The sequence was collected from an adult woman who had mild COVID-19 (a few samples of this study predate the infection). Cell type and time point are not known. The chain is built from TRBV12-3 or TRBV12-4 and TRBJ2-4, with D uncertain. The CDR3 sequence: CASSLSAKNIQYF. The CDR3, as DNA: TGTGCCAGCAGTTTGAGCGCCAAAAACATTCAGTACTTC.